This record looks at one TCR beta chain sequence and its context. This clone has only a few counts. No cognate antigen has been identified for it. Qualities for individual bases were not recorded, and no much larger clone is one base off. The study tested focal radiation therapy combined with CTLA-4 blockade (ipilimumab) in patients with chemo-refractory metastatic non-small-cell lung cancer. This record belongs to a study of radiotherapy plus CTLA-4 blockade in lung cancer (dated by TCRdb to 2016 to 2019). In terms of the full investigation: Objective responses were observed in approximately 18% of enrolled patients, and disease control was achieved in less than 40%. Overall study results and their limits: The strongest predictors of response, as reported, were early dynamic changes in blood T cell clones along with a rise in serum interferon-beta after radiation. After treatment with radiotherapy and ipilimumab, TCR clones that originated in tumors expanded in peripheral blood.

Library preparation employed the immunoSEQ multiplex PCR assay. TCRdb mirrors the immuneACCESS table, restricted to in-frame sequences. Some clones are absent from its copies; in checked studies, under half trace to an unresolved V gene, and the reason for the others is unknown. In all, the sample holds 35,000 to 50,000 clones, and 55% to 80% of those were seen once. The ten top clones hold 3.5% to 4% of the sample. This clonotype was obtained from a human donor with non-small cell lung cancer who had a complete response to radiotherapy plus ipilimumab. Specimen: peripheral blood, collected from a patient treated with radiotherapy plus ipilimumab.

In nucleotides, the sequence is TGTGCCAGTAGACAGGGGGTCTATGGCTACACCTTC. This yields the protein CASRQGVYGYTF. The chain is assembled from TRBV19 and TRBJ1-2, and 8 junction bases match TRBD1. V has 6 bases trimmed and J has 4 bases trimmed; junction bases matching no gene number 1. CDR1 LNHDA and CDR2 SQIVND are derived from the germline V gene (reference sequence). The CDR3 holds 12 amino acids from the cysteine to the phenylalanine. Only the CDR3 part of the read is kept: 36 bases, read in frame from the first base.